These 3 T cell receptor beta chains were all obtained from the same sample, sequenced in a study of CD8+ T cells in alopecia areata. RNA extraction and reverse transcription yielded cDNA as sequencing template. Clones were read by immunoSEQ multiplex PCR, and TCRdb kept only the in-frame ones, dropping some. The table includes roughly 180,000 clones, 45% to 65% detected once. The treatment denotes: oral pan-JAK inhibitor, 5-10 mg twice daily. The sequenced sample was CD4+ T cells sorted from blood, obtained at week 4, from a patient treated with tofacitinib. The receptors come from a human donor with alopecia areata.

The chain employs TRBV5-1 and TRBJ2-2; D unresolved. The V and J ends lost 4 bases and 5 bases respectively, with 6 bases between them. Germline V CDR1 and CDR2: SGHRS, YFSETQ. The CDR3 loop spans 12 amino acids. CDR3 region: CASSILTGELFF. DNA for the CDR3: TGCGCCAGCAGCATATTAACCGGGGAGCTGTTTTTT.

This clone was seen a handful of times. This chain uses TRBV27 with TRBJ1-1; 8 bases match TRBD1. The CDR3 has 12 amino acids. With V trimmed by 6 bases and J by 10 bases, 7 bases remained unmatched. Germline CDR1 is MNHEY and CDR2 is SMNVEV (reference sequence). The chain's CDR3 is CASRSDRESAFF. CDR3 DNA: TGTGCCAGCAGGTCGGACAGGGAATCAGCTTTCTTT.

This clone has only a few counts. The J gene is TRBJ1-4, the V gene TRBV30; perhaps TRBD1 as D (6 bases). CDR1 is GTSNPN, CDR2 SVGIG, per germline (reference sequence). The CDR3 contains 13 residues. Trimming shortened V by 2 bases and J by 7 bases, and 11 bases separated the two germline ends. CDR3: CAWSLGGGEKLFF. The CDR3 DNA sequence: TGTGCCTGGAGTTTGGGGGGCGGTGAAAAACTGTTTTTT.